These 22 T cell receptor beta chains were sequenced from one sample in a study of neurological immune-mediated disorders. TCRdb reprocessed the 5' RACE reads via MiXCR and lists one record per CDR3 protein. Of about 33,000 distinct CDR3 sequences listed, approximately 1.5% are singletons. The sample taken for sequencing was PBMCs. The source is a woman aged 25 to 39 with multiple sclerosis.

This clonotype was detected many times. J is TRBJ2-1 and V is TRBV3-1; TRBD2 matches at 7 bases. The CDR3 extends over 14 amino acids. Germline loops: CDR1 LGHDT, CDR2 YNNKEL (reference sequence). The trim removed 4 bases at V and 6 bases at J, leaving 6 bases unmatched. The CDR3: CASSLGLAVNEQFF. Here the CDR3 DNA reads TGTGCCAGCAGCCTAGGGCTAGCGGTCAATGAGCAGTTCTTC.

Notes on this clonotype: With a much larger clone just one base away, this may be a read error. No conserved phenylalanine or tryptophan ends this CDR3, so it is likely a read error. Here the CDR3 reads CASSLQRTDGYTV. DNA of the CDR3: TGTGCCAGCAGCCTACAACGAACGGATGGCTACACCGTC. The chain carries TRBV27 and TRBJ1-2; no reliable D call. Per germline, CDR1 MNHEY and CDR2 SMNVEV (reference sequence). The V gene lost 6 bases and the J gene lost 6 bases, with 14 bases spanning the gap. CDR3 length: 13 residues.

This clonotype was seen a handful of times. The rearrangement uses TRBV6-2 or TRBV6-3 and TRBJ2-6, with D unresolved. The CDR3 runs to 19 residues. The germline V and J ends were trimmed by 3 bases and 0 bases, with 18 bases remaining between them. Germline V gene sequence: CDR1 MNHEY, CDR2 SVGEGT. The CDR3 DNA reads as TGTGCCAGCAGTTATTCGGTGACCCGCGGATACTCTGGGGCCAACGTCCTGACTTTC. This translates into CASSYSVTRGYSGANVLTF.

This clonotype was observed at least ten times. This chain uses TRBV10-3 with TRBJ1-5, with 10 bases lining up with TRBD1. The CDR3 runs 15 residues. Germline V CDR1 and CDR2: ENHRY, SYGVKD. Trimming took 4 bases from V and 3 from J; bases not matched to a gene: 3. The CDR3 reads CAISAGTGVNQPQHF. For the CDR3, the DNA is TGTGCCATCAGTGCGGGGACAGGGGTCAATCAGCCCCAGCATTTT.

This clonotype was counted many times. This chain links TRBV20-1 with TRBJ1-1; the D gene is possibly TRBD1 (6 bases). The CDR3 covers 16 residues. The V gene's germline CDR1 is DFQATT and CDR2 SNEGSKA (reference sequence). V lost 3 bases to trimming and J lost 4 bases, with 21 bases between them. The CDR3 sequence: CSASSALGQGSTEAFF. The CDR3 coding sequence is TGCAGTGCTAGCTCGGCACTTGGGCAGGGGAGCACTGAAGCTTTCTTT.

The chain is built from TRBV6-6 and TRBJ1-2, with TRBD1 identical over 8 bases. V lost 5 bases to trimming and J lost 1 base; unmatched junction nucleotides: 6. This CDR3 is 15 amino acids long. Looked up from germline, CDR1 is MNHNY and CDR2 is SVGAGI (reference sequence). DNA of the CDR3: TGTGCCAGCAGTGGCCGGGACAGGATTAACTATGGCTACACCTTC. It translates to CASSGRDRINYGYTF.

This clonotype showed up many times. The rearrangement links TRBV12-3 or TRBV12-4 to TRBJ2-5; perhaps TRBD2 as D (6 bases). The CDR3 has 13 residues. The V and J ends lost 3 bases and 5 bases respectively, with 10 bases between them. This CDR3 reads CASSFREVETQYF. In DNA, the CDR3 is TGTGCCAGCAGTTTTAGGGAGGTGGAGACCCAGTACTTC.

This clonotype was counted many times. The chain uses TRBV12-5 and TRBJ2-2; the D is unclear. This CDR3 region has 14 residues. The germline gives CDR1 LGHNT, CDR2 FRNRAP. V lost 7 bases to trimming and J lost 1 base, with 10 bases between them. CDR3 residues: CASALWVNTGELFF. DNA for the CDR3: TGTGCTAGTGCCCTCTGGGTGAACACCGGGGAGCTGTTTTTT.

This clonotype showed up many times. The gene calls are TRBV12-3 or TRBV12-4 and TRBJ1-1; 7 positions agree with TRBD1. The CDR3 length is 14 residues. The V segment lost 6 bases and the J segment 2 bases; nucleotides outside the gene matches: 6. The CDR3 loop is CASSLQGINTEAFF. The CDR3 bases are TGTGCCAGCAGCCTACAGGGGATTAACACTGAAGCTTTCTTT.

Ten or more counts support this clonotype. V usage is TRBV20-1 and J usage is TRBJ2-3; 12 nucleotides match TRBD2. CDR3 size: 12 residues. Germline CDR1 reads DFQATT; CDR2 reads SNEGSKA (reference sequence). For the CDR3, the DNA is TGCAGCACTAGCGGGGGGACAGATACGCAGTATTTT. Translated, it gives CSTSGGTDTQYF.

The sample holds many counts of this clonotype. The gene calls are TRBV20-1 and TRBJ2-7; 7 bases align to TRBD1. From germline, CDR1 is DFQATT and CDR2 SNEGSKA (reference sequence). CDR3 size: 16 residues. V shed 0 bases and J 2 bases; nucleotides not matched to a gene: 10. CDR3 sequence reads: CSARDRRQGMTYEQYF. The CDR3 nucleotides are TGCAGTGCTAGAGATCGCCGACAGGGTATGACCTACGAGCAGTACTTC.

This clonotype has ten or more counts. The chain recombines TRBV20-1 with TRBJ2-5; 7 nucleotides line up with TRBD1. The germline V gene has CDR1 DFQATT and CDR2 SNEGSKA (reference sequence). CDR3 length equals 13 residues. Germline trimming cut 3 bases from V and 5 bases from J; bases unmatched to any gene: 6. The chain's CDR3 is CSARTGLLETQYF. The CDR3 coding sequence is TGCAGTGCTAGGACAGGGTTGTTGGAGACCCAGTACTTC.

This clonotype was seen repeatedly, ten times or more. The rearrangement joins TRBV7-2 to TRBJ1-1; possible D gene TRBD1, 6 bases. Germline-derived CDR1 and CDR2 are SGHTA and FQGNSA. V was clipped by 11 bases and J by 5 bases, with 12 bases between them. The CDR3 sequence is 11 residues long. The CDR3 DNA is TGTGCCCTGGGGGGCAATACTGAAGCTTTCTTT. The encoded protein is CALGGNTEAFF.

This clonotype was observed at least ten times. The chain employs TRBV20-1 and TRBJ2-1; D tentatively reads TRBD1 or TRBD2 (5 bases each). Trimming left V 4 bases short and J 2 bases short, with 12 bases between. The V gene's germline CDR1 is DFQATT and CDR2 SNEGSKA (reference sequence). CDR3 length: 14 residues. CDR3: CSAIERGPYNEQFF. The DNA for the CDR3 is TGCAGTGCTATCGAAAGGGGACCCTACAATGAGCAGTTCTTC.

On this clonotype itself: A much larger clonotype is one base distant, so this may be a read error. The J gene is TRBJ1-3, the V gene TRBV5-6; no reliable D call. Germline CDR1 SGHDT, CDR2 YYEEEE. This CDR3 spans 14 amino acids. The CDR3 DNA reads TGTGCCAGCAGCTCCATATCATACGGAAAAACCATATATTTT. Translated, it gives CASSSISYGKTIYF.

This clonotype has only a few counts. The V call is TRBV18, the J call TRBJ2-3; tentative D call: TRBD1 (6 bases). This CDR3 has 13 amino acids. Germline loops: CDR1 KGHSH, CDR2 LQKENI. Trimming took off 2 bases at V and 5 bases at J, with 8 bases between the two ends. CDR3 DNA: TGTGCCAGCTCACCAGGGGGCGGAGATACGCAGTATTTT. Encoded protein: CASSPGGGDTQYF.

In this sample, this clonotype turned up many times. The J gene is TRBJ2-3, the V gene TRBV9; TRBD1 might be the D (5 bases). Trimming removed 4 bases from V and 6 bases from J, with 18 bases in between. CDR3 size: 15 residues. Germline V lookup: CDR1 SGDLS, CDR2 YYNGEE. The CDR3 DNA follows: TGTGCCAGCAGCCCCCGACAGCGATCCCCGGATACGCAGTATTTT. Translating it yields CASSPRQRSPDTQYF.

There are many counts of this clonotype. The chain couples TRBV29-1 to TRBJ2-6; D is perhaps TRBD1 or TRBD2 (5 bases each). In germline, CDR1 is SQVTM, CDR2 ANQGSEA. The V end lost 7 bases, the J end lost 0 bases, and 13 bases lay between the germline ends. There are 15 residues in the CDR3. CDR3 sequence: CSGRGASSGANVLTF. For the CDR3, the DNA is TGCAGCGGACGAGGGGCCAGCTCTGGGGCCAACGTCCTGACTTTC. Drawing the rest from reference TRBV29-1 and TRBJ2-6, the complete variable domain is SAVISQKPSRDICQRGTSLTIQCQVDSQVTMMFWYRQQPGQSLTLIATANQGSEATYESGFVIDKFPISRPNLTFSTLTVSNMSPEDSSIYLCSGRGASSGANVLTFGAGSRLTVL.

This clonotype has at least ten counts. This chain links TRBV5-1 with TRBJ1-5; 7 bases agree with TRBD1. The CDR3 has 14 amino acids. The germline V gene has CDR1 SGHRS and CDR2 YFSETQ. V lost 4 bases to trimming and J lost 4 bases; unmatched junction nucleotides: 5. For the CDR3, the DNA is TGCGCCAGCAGCGAGGGACAGAGAAATCAGCCCCAGCATTTT. It codes for CASSEGQRNQPQHF.

This clonotype was counted at least ten times. The chain couples TRBV18 to TRBJ2-2; TRBD1 is a possible D gene (5 bases). V was pared by 5 bases and J by 5 bases, with 9 bases between. Germline loops: CDR1 KGHSH, CDR2 LQKENI. CDR3 size: 13 residues. In DNA form, the CDR3 reads TGTGCCAGCTCAACGAAGGGGACCGGGGAGCTGTTTTTT. Translating it yields CASSTKGTGELFF.

The sample holds many counts of this clonotype. This chain links TRBV5-6 with TRBJ2-5; 11 bases map to TRBD2. CDR1 and CDR2 from the germline V gene are SGHDT and YYEEEE. J was trimmed by 4 bases and V by 4 bases; bases with no gene match: 3. This CDR3 is built from 14 residues. This chain's CDR3 is CASSAGTSGETQYF. Here the CDR3 DNA reads TGTGCCAGCAGCGCGGGGACTAGCGGAGAGACCCAGTACTTC.

This clonotype was picked up many times. The chain is built from TRBV5-1 and TRBJ2-7; TRBD2 aligns across 12 bases. This CDR3 has 14 amino acids. Germline V gene sequence: CDR1 SGHRS, CDR2 YFSETQ. The junction had 2 bases not matched to a gene; V was cut back by 3 bases and J by 4 bases. This CDR3 is CASSSSGGAYEQYF. The CDR3 region has the DNA TGCGCCAGCAGCTCTAGCGGGGGGGCTTACGAGCAGTACTTC.